These T cell receptor beta chains were read from a single sample in a study of molecular identifiers for immune sequencing clone quantification. Using its own MiXCR run on the PCR reads, TCRdb lists one record per CDR3 protein. The table has about 640,000 distinct CDR3 sequences, just under 20% seen once; the top ten hold roughly 0.83%. Material: naive CD8+ T cells from blood, with Jurkat cell RNA spiked in. Every receptor here comes from a human donor in good health. Some libraries in this study had Jurkat cell RNA spiked in. Both conserved end residues are part of each CDR3. D genes are given only for firm matches. Some rows have no size entry. The others give once, few or many, or a class for an expanded clone.

J gene | D gene | clone size | V gene | CDR3 protein | CDR3 DNA
TRBJ1-2 | TRBD1 | - | TRBV12-5 | CASGPGQGIDGYTF | TGTGCTAGTGGTCCGGGACAGGGAATCGATGGCTACACCTTC
TRBJ2-1 | - | - | TRBV9 | CASAPLDSYNEQFF | TGTGCCAGCGCCCCCTTGGACAGTTACAATGAGCAGTTCTTC
TRBJ2-7 | TRBD1 | few | TRBV6-2/TRBV6-3 | CASSYSIEGASMNEQYF | TGTGCCAGCAGTTACTCGATTGAGGGGGCATCGATGAACGAGCAGTACTTC
TRBJ2-1 | - | many | TRBV19 | CASLSRLYNEQFF | TGTGCCAGTCTGTCCCGACTTTACAATGAGCAGTTCTTC
TRBJ2-3 | - | - | TRBV25-1 | CASTRQAGDTQYF | TGTGCCAGCACTCGACAGGCGGGAGATACGCAGTATTTT
TRBJ2-3 | TRBD2 | many | TRBV19 | CASSLRLAGITDTQYF | TGTGCCAGTAGTCTAAGACTAGCGGGGATCACAGATACGCAGTATTTT
TRBJ2-7 | TRBD1 | many | TRBV14 | CASSQGDRGYEQYF | TGTGCCAGCAGCCAAGGGGACAGGGGTTACGAGCAGTACTTC
TRBJ2-6 | - | many | TRBV5-6 | CASSFGSGANVLTF | TGTGCCAGCAGCTTTGGCTCTGGGGCCAACGTCCTGACTTTC
TRBJ2-3 | - | many | TRBV4-3 | CASSQGDASTDTQYF | TGCGCCAGCAGCCAAGGGGACGCTAGCACAGATACGCAGTATTTT
TRBJ1-1 | - | few | TRBV10-1 | CASRARGVGTEAFF | TGCGCCAGCAGGGCCAGGGGTGTCGGCACTGAAGCTTTCTTT
TRBJ2-5 | - | many | TRBV6-2/TRBV6-3 | CASSYTAGLQTQYF | TGTGCCAGCAGTTACACGGCAGGTTTGCAGACCCAGTACTTC
TRBJ2-1 | TRBD2 | - | TRBV12-3/TRBV12-4 | CASSGLAAKPYNEQFF | TGTGCCAGCAGTGGACTAGCGGCCAAGCCTTACAATGAGCAGTTCTTC
TRBJ1-1 | - | few | TRBV9 | CASSTSHVGGPEAFF | TGTGCCAGCAGCACTTCCCACGTTGGGGGACCTGAAGCTTTCTTT
TRBJ2-5 | - | many | TRBV20-1 | CSASDLLYQETQYF | TGCAGTGCTAGTGATCTGTTGTACCAAGAGACCCAGTACTTC
TRBJ1-1 | - | many | TRBV3-1 | CASSQDRRTMEAFF | TGTGCCAGCAGCCAAGATCGACGGACCATGGAAGCTTTCTTT
TRBJ2-5 | TRBD2 | - | TRBV20-1 | CSARLAGALVSQETQYF | TGCAGTGCTAGACTAGCGGGGGCTCTAGTCTCTCAGGAGACCCAGTACTTC
TRBJ2-5 | - | many | TRBV3-1 | CASSQESQDAGNQETQYF | TGTGCCAGCAGCCAAGAGTCCCAGGACGCCGGGAACCAAGAGACCCAGTACTTC
TRBJ1-1 | - | many | TRBV9 | CASSVDDTLGNTEAFF | TGTGCCAGCAGCGTAGACGATACCCTGGGGAACACTGAAGCTTTCTTT
TRBJ2-7 | - | few | TRBV5-1 | CASSFESRGSYEQYF | TGCGCCAGCAGCTTTGAATCGAGAGGGTCCTACGAGCAGTACTTC
TRBJ2-5 | - | few | TRBV19 | CASGKNQYQETQYF | TGTGCCAGTGGGAAGAATCAGTACCAAGAGACCCAGTACTTC
TRBJ2-3 | - | many | TRBV4-3 | CASSQDRLVSTDTQYF | TGCGCCAGCAGCCAAGATCGGCTAGTGAGCACAGATACGCAGTATTTT
TRBJ2-5 | - | many | TRBV7-6 | CASSLVSETQYF | TGTGCCAGCAGCTTAGTATCAGAGACCCAGTACTTC
TRBJ1-1 | - | - | TRBV30 | CAWREHKNTEAFF | TGTGCCTGGAGGGAACACAAGAACACTGAAGCTTTCTTT
TRBJ2-5 | TRBD2 | many | TRBV27 | CASSLFRGGRLETQYF | TGTGCCAGCAGTTTATTTCGCGGGGGGCGTCTAGAGACCCAGTACTTC
TRBJ2-7 | - | few | TRBV6-5 | CASSYSVYTSYEQYF | TGTGCCAGCAGTTACTCGGTGTACACCTCCTACGAGCAGTACTTC
TRBJ2-3 | TRBD2 | many | TRBV6-5 | CASSYSGIGIDTQYF | TGTGCCAGCAGTTACAGCGGGATCGGTATAGATACGCAGTATTTT
TRBJ2-1 | - | many | TRBV27 | CASSLRSNEQFF | TGTGCCAGCAGTTTACGGAGCAATGAGCAGTTCTTC
TRBJ1-6 | - | few | TRBV19 | CASSIGESSSPLHF | TGTGCCAGTAGTATTGGAGAATCGAGTTCACCCCTCCACTTT
TRBJ1-2 | - | many | TRBV28 | CASTPPGESYGYTF | TGTGCCAGCACGCCACCAGGGGAGTCCTATGGCTACACCTTC
TRBJ1-5 | - | many | TRBV6-6 | CASSDDQYSNQPQHF | TGTGCCAGCAGTGACGACCAATATAGCAATCAGCCCCAGCATTTT
TRBJ1-2 | - | few | TRBV6-2/TRBV6-3 | CASRKVGETHGYTF | TGTGCCAGCAGGAAGGTGGGGGAAACCCATGGCTACACCTTC
TRBJ2-7 | TRBD2 | many | TRBV7-9 | CASSAVASGGAAYEQYF | TGTGCCAGCAGCGCAGTGGCTAGCGGGGGGGCCGCCTACGAGCAGTACTTC